These 6 T cell receptor beta chains came from one sample sequenced in a study of T-cell memory formation after mild COVID-19. TCRdb passed the 5' RACE reads through MiXCR, listing each CDR3 protein once. The table shows a few hundred thousand distinct CDR3 sequences, with 13% to 15% occurring only once. The material sequenced was PBMCs or a T cell subset sorted from them (not recorded which). These receptors came from a man younger than 35 who had mild COVID-19 (a few samples of this study predate the infection). Cell type and time point are not known.

V and J are TRBV6-5 and TRBJ2-6; maybe TRBD1 (5 bases). Germline V gene lookup returns CDR1 MNHEY and CDR2 SVGAGI. The CDR3 is 16 amino acids. Trimming removed 2 bases at V and 0 bases at J, with 8 bases between. CDR3 amino acids: CASSYLRGSGANVLTF. The CDR3 DNA reads as TGTGCCAGCAGTTACCTAAGGGGCTCTGGGGCCAACGTCCTGACTTTC.

The chain uses TRBV12-3 or TRBV12-4 and TRBJ2-5, with 11 positions matching TRBD1. The CDR3 spans 15 residues. Trimming cost V 6 bases and J 5 bases; bases outside gene matches: 8. CDR3 DNA sequence: TGTGCCAGCAGATACGGACAGGGGGCAGGGGAGACCCAGTACTTC. Its protein is CASRYGQGAGETQYF.

This clonotype was recorded a few times. The genes are TRBV12-3 or TRBV12-4 and TRBJ2-1; 7 positions match TRBD1. The V and J ends lost 6 bases and 2 bases, in that order; junction bases with no gene match: 13. The CDR3 is made up of 17 amino acids. The DNA of the CDR3 is TGTGCCAGCAGCCCGGAACGGGACAGCCTCCCCTACAATGAGCAGTTCTTC. Amino acid sequence: CASSPERDSLPYNEQFF.

A few counts support this clonotype. The chain uses TRBV14 and TRBJ1-2; D is ambiguous. The CDR3 contains 16 residues. The V end lost 5 bases, the J end lost 3 bases, and 19 bases lay between the germline ends. Germline V CDR1 and CDR2: SGHDN, FVKESK. CDR3 nucleotides: TGTGCCAGCAGCGGCGTGGCACCTGAGGTGTACTATGGCTACACCTTC. Its protein product is CASSGVAPEVYYGYTF.

The chain combines TRBV20-1 with TRBJ2-5; D ambiguous. Germline V gives CDR1 DFQATT, CDR2 SNEGSKA (reference sequence). V was trimmed by 3 bases and J by 2 bases, leaving 7 bases between them. The CDR3 consists of 12 residues. The CDR3 protein is CSASQNQETQYF. CDR3 bases: TGCAGTGCTAGCCAGAATCAAGAGACCCAGTACTTC.

This chain joins TRBV7-2 and TRBJ1-1; D perhaps matches TRBD1 (5 bases). The CDR3 runs 14 residues. V was cut by 11 bases and J by 1 base, with 17 bases left in between. CDR1 is SGHTA, CDR2 FQGNSA, per germline. The CDR3 DNA follows: TGTGCCTCCCGTGATTGGACACAGAACACTGAAGCTTTCTTT. It is translated as CASRDWTQNTEAFF.